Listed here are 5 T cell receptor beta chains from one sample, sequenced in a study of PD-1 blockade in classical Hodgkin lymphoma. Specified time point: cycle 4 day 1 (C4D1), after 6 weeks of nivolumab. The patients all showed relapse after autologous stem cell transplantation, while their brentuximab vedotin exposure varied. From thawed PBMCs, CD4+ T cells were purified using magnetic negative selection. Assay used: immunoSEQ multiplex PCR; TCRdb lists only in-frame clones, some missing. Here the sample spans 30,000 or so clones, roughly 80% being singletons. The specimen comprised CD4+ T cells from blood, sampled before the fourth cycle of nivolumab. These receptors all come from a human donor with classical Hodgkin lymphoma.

CDR3 residues: CASSPGGPQETQYF. The CDR3 region has the DNA TGTGCCAGTAGTCCAGGGGGGCCCCAAGAGACCCAGTACTTC. This rearrangement joins TRBV19 to TRBJ2-5, with D possibly being TRBD1 (7 bases). The germline V gene has CDR1 LNHDA and CDR2 SQIVND (reference sequence). The CDR3 covers 14 residues. The V end lost 5 bases, the J end lost 1 base, and 11 bases lay between the germline ends.

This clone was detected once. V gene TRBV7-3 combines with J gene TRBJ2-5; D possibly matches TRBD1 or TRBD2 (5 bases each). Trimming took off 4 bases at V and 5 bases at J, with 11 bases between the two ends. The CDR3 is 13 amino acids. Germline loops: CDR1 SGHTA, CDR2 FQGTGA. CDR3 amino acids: CASSSSRGETQYF. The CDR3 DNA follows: TGTGCCAGCAGCTCTTCGAGGGGCGAGACCCAGTACTTC.

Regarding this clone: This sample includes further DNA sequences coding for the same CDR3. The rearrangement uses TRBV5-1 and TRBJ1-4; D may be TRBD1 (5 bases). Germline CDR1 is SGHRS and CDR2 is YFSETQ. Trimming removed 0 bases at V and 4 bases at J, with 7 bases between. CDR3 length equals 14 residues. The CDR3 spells CASSLGRGNEKLFF. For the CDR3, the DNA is TGCGCCAGCAGCTTGGGGAGGGGTAATGAAAAACTGTTTTTT.

CDR3 coding DNA: TGTGCCAGCAGCTTAGCGTCGCCTTACTCGAATAACGGCGGGGAGCTGTTTTTT. Translation gives CASSLASPYSNNGGELFF. The J gene is TRBJ2-2, the V gene TRBV7-3; D gene uncertain. Germline V gene sequence: CDR1 SGHTA, CDR2 FQGTGA. This CDR3 comprises 18 residues. The V end was cut by 2 bases, the J end by 7 bases, with 23 bases between.

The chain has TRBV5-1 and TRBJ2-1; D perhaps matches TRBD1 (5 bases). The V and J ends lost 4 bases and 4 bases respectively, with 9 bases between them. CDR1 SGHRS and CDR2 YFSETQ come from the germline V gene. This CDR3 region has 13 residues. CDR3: CASSTGRYNEQFF. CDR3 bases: TGCGCCAGCAGCACAGGACGGTACAATGAGCAGTTCTTC.